What follows describes a single T cell receptor beta chain. What it binds is unknown. This specimen comes from a study of cytomegalovirus exposure and HLA in healthy donors. Use of 60 Vbeta and 13 Jbeta primers characterized the PCR. TCRdb keeps only in-frame clones here, not all; method: immunoSEQ multiplex PCR. Among 180,000 or so clones, roughly 73% were seen once, and the ten largest hold roughly 7.6%. CDR3 length: 17 residues. Trimming took 6 bases from V and 3 from J, leaving 20 bases between them. Germline lookup yields CDR1 ENHRY and CDR2 SYGVKD. At the time of sampling, donors were nominally healthy, though unrecorded immune exposures were likely. Regarding the study as a whole: Within a later analysis, the majority of CMV-associated TCR beta chains appeared HLA-restricted. A later analysis found TCR association rates differed by HLA locus, highest for DRB1 and lowest for HLA-C.

The chain uses TRBV10-3 and TRBJ1-4, with D tentatively TRBD1 (6 bases). Sequenced material: PBMCs. This receptor was identified in a woman aged 40-49 years in good health and CMV-seropositive. This CDR3 is CAIRPQGPDTSNEKLFF. The CDR3 DNA reads as TGTGCCATCAGACCACAGGGTCCCGACACTTCTAATGAAAAACTGTTTTTT.